The source of this T cell receptor beta chain is a study of OX40 agonist ivuxolimab in advanced cancers. On the study more broadly: Ivuxolimab was delivered to patients intravenously every 2 weeks at doses spanning 0.01 to 10 mg/kg.

The germline V gene has CDR1 MNHEY and CDR2 SMNVEV (reference sequence). V lost 4 bases and J lost 2, with 14 bases in between. The CDR3 is 15 amino acids. The table lists this clone with a few counts. The method was immunoSEQ multiplex PCR; TCRdb's version includes in-frame clones alone and lacks a portion of them. The data hold under 95,000 clones, with roughly 87% observed a single time. The clonotype originates from an adult with an advanced solid tumor such as melanoma, head and neck, liver or kidney cancer. Sample: CD4+ or CD8+ T cells sorted from blood, taken in a trial of the OX40 agonist ivuxolimab. The chain carries TRBV27 and TRBJ1-1; maybe TRBD1 (5 bases). In nucleotides, the CDR3 is TGTGCCAGCAGTTCAGAATCCAGGGCTAACACTGAAGCTTTCTTT. It translates to CASSSESRANTEAFF.